Listed below are T cell receptor beta chains from one sample, sequenced in a study of CD8 T cells in Susac syndrome. TCRdb called the immunoSEQ multiplex PCR reads again in MiXCR, with one record for every CDR3 protein. Here the sample spans 250,000 or so distinct CDR3 sequences, 80% to 95% being singletons. Sequencing was performed on CD4+ T cells from PBMCs. Receptors originate from a human donor with multiple sclerosis. Both conserved end residues are part of each CDR3. The order of the fields is D gene, V gene, J gene, CDR3 protein, CDR3 DNA. A D gene is named only where the DNA matches it firmly.

NA	TRBV24-1	TRBJ1-5	CATSESGVDQPQHF	TGTGCCACCAGTGAGTCGGGGGTAGATCAGCCCCAGCATTTT
NA	TRBV7-2	TRBJ1-2	CASSLDRSSPGYTF	TGTGCCAGCAGCTTAGACAGGAGCAGCCCTGGCTACACCTTC
TRBD1	TRBV9	TRBJ1-2	CASSASPTGTYGYTF	TGTGCCAGCAGCGCATCGCCGACAGGGACCTATGGCTACACCTTC
TRBD1	TRBV12-3/TRBV12-4	TRBJ2-1	CASRSGGVGYNEQFF	TGTGCCAGCAGGTCAGGGGGAGTCGGGTACAATGAGCAGTTCTTC
TRBD1	TRBV30	TRBJ2-7	CAWSRTGVYEQYF	TGTGCCTGGAGTAGGACAGGCGTTTACGAGCAGTACTTC
NA	TRBV9	TRBJ1-6	CASSVDGLFRSPLHF	TGTGCCAGCAGCGTCGACGGACTATTTCGGTCACCCCTCCACTTT
NA	TRBV7-2	TRBJ2-7	CASSLVGYEQYF	TGTGCCAGCAGTTTGGTCGGGTACGAGCAGTACTTC
NA	TRBV7-2	TRBJ2-2	CASSLRGSLNTGELFF	TGTGCCAGCAGCTTAAGGGGCAGCCTAAACACCGGGGAGCTGTTTTTT
NA	TRBV12-5	TRBJ1-4	CASGLKTLEEKLFF	TGTGCTAGTGGTTTGAAGACCCTAGAAGAAAAACTGTTTTTT
NA	TRBV11-3	TRBJ2-5	CASSFAVGETQYF	TGTGCCAGCAGCTTCGCTGTCGGGGAGACCCAGTACTTC
NA	TRBV12-3/TRBV12-4	TRBJ1-3	CASSRGPTSSGNTIYF	TGTGCCAGCAGCCGGGGACCGACGAGCTCTGGAAACACCATATATTTT
TRBD1	TRBV6-5	TRBJ1-6	CASRVYQGGGSPLHF	TGTGCCAGCCGAGTCTATCAGGGGGGAGGTTCACCCCTCCACTTT
NA	TRBV19	TRBJ1-2	CASSHPGQSSSYTF	TGTGCCAGTAGTCACCCCGGACAGTCCTCTTCCTACACCTTC
TRBD2	TRBV6-5	TRBJ2-3	CASNRRGTFTDTQYF	TGTGCCAGCAACCGGCGGGGGACTTTCACAGATACGCAGTATTTT
NA	TRBV3-1	TRBJ1-2	CASSQIRGSNYGYTF	TGTGCCAGCAGCCAGATCAGGGGTTCTAACTATGGCTACACCTTC
NA	TRBV7-9	TRBJ2-5	CASSLFQAQETQYF	TGTGCCAGCAGCTTATTCCAGGCGCAAGAGACCCAGTACTTC
NA	TRBV14	TRBJ1-4	CASSQVGGSHGEKLFF	TGTGCCAGCAGCCAAGTCGGGGGCAGTCATGGAGAAAAACTGTTTTTT
NA	TRBV4-1	TRBJ2-4	CASSQGSATGKKNIQYF	TGCGCCAGCAGCCAAGGTTCGGCGACAGGCAAAAAAAACATTCAGTACTTC
NA	TRBV29-1	TRBJ1-1	CSVDGDTEAFF	TGCAGCGTTGACGGGGATACTGAAGCTTTCTTT
NA	TRBV20-1	TRBJ2-1	CSVTGHVGNEQFF	TGCAGTGTTACAGGGCACGTTGGCAATGAGCAGTTCTTC